The rows below give T cell receptor beta chains drawn from one sample of a study of shared clonotypes between healthy human individuals. The repertoire was sequenced with immunoSEQ multiplex PCR; TCRdb's copy has only in-frame clones and lacks some. Of approximately 590,000 clones listed, just under 97% are singletons. Sequencing was performed on naive CD8+ T cells sorted from blood. The receptors were gathered from a woman between 25 and 40 years old in good health. Each CDR3 is given without its conserved first and last residue. A D gene is named only where the DNA matches it firmly.

d_gene: .; j_gene: TRBJ1-1; v_gene: TRBV6-6; CDR3aa: ASRLGHSNTEAF
d_gene: .; j_gene: TRBJ1-4; v_gene: TRBV2; CDR3aa: ASSLDSGKATNEKLF
d_gene: .; j_gene: TRBJ2-7; v_gene: TRBV13; CDR3aa: ASSLGPTEVGY
d_gene: .; j_gene: TRBJ1-3; v_gene: TRBV19; CDR3aa: ASSTWTESGNTIY
d_gene: TRBD1; j_gene: TRBJ1-1; v_gene: TRBV27; CDR3aa: ASSPGQGGTEAF
d_gene: TRBD1; j_gene: TRBJ2-7; v_gene: TRBV27; CDR3aa: ASMLGTGAPYEQY
d_gene: .; j_gene: TRBJ1-5; v_gene: TRBV19; CDR3aa: ASSPYGGPQPQH
d_gene: .; j_gene: TRBJ2-7; v_gene: TRBV10-3; CDR3aa: AISEGFHYEQY
d_gene: .; j_gene: TRBJ1-5; v_gene: TRBV11-2; CDR3aa: ASSLNTGQPQH
d_gene: TRBD2; j_gene: TRBJ2-7; v_gene: TRBV14; CDR3aa: ASSLRGGRKAYEQY
d_gene: .; j_gene: TRBJ2-7; v_gene: TRBV27; CDR3aa: ASSLGGPLSYEQY
d_gene: .; j_gene: TRBJ2-7; v_gene: TRBV7-2; CDR3aa: ASSPSDYPSYEQY
d_gene: TRBD1; j_gene: TRBJ1-2; v_gene: TRBV29-1; CDR3aa: SVEVLTRTGQTHYGYT
d_gene: TRBD2; j_gene: TRBJ2-5; v_gene: TRBV4-2; CDR3aa: ASSQELSGLAGVEQY
d_gene: .; j_gene: TRBJ2-1; v_gene: TRBV9; CDR3aa: ASSLPDSNEQF
d_gene: .; j_gene: TRBJ2-7; v_gene: TRBV7-6; CDR3aa: ASGVGLVYEQY
d_gene: TRBD1; j_gene: TRBJ2-4; v_gene: TRBV6-1; CDR3aa: ASSEDVGVDRGNIQY
d_gene: TRBD2; j_gene: TRBJ2-3; v_gene: TRBV2; CDR3aa: ASSARTSGTRDTQY
d_gene: .; j_gene: TRBJ2-7; v_gene: TRBV7-2; CDR3aa: ASSLAGGVRYEQY